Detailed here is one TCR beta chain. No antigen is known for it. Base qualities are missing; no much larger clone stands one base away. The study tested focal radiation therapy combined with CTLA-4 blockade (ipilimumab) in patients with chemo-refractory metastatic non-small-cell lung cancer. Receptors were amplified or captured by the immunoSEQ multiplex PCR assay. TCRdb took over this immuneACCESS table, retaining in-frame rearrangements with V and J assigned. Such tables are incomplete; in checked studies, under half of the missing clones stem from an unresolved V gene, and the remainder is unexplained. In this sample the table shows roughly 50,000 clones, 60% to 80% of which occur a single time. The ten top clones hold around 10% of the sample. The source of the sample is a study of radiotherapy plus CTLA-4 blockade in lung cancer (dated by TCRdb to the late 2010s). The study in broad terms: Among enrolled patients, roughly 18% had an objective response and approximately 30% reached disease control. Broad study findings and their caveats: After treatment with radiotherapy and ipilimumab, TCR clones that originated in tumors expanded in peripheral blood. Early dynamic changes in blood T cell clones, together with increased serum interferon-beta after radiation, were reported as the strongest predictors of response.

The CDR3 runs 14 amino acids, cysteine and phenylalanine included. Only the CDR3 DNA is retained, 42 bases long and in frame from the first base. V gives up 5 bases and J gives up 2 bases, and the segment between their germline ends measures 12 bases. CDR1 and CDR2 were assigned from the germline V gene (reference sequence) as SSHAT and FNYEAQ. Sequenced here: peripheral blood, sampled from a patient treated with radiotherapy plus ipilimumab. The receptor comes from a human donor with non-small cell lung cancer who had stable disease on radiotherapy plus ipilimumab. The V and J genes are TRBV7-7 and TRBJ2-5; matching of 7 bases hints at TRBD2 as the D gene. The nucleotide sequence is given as TGTGCCAGCAGCCGGGGGGCCGGGCAAGAGACCCAGTACTTC. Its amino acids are CASSRGAGQETQYF.